These 9 T cell receptor beta chains were all obtained from the same sample, sequenced in a study of shared clonotypes between healthy human individuals. As defined, naive CD8 cells were CD45RO-negative and positively selected for CCR7, with terminally differentiated effector memory CD45RA+ cells excluded. Clones were sequenced by immunoSEQ multiplex PCR, and TCRdb holds only the in-frame ones, with some missing. The data contain roughly 2 million clones, 85% to 95% of them seen just once; the ten biggest clones take up about 1.1%. Sequencing input: naive CD8+ T cells sorted from blood. These receptors were collected from a man younger than 35 in good health.

This rearrangement joins TRBV10-3 to TRBJ1-2; TRBD1 matches at 8 bases. This CDR3 spans 12 amino acids. The germline V gene has CDR1 ENHRY and CDR2 SYGVKD. With V trimmed by 7 bases and J by 3 bases, 1 base remained unmatched. CDR3 coding DNA: TGTGCCATCACGACAGGGGACTATGGCTACACCTTC. Its protein is CAITTGDYGYTF.

The chain combines TRBV27 with TRBJ2-3, with TRBD1 as a possible D gene (5 bases). CDR1 is MNHEY, CDR2 SMNVEV, per germline (reference sequence). The CDR3 consists of 15 residues. The V and J ends lost 3 bases and 0 bases respectively, with 10 bases between them. CDR3 nucleotide sequence: TGTGCCAGCAGTTTGCAGGGAAGCAGCACAGATACGCAGTATTTT. Translating it yields CASSLQGSSTDTQYF.

V usage is TRBV28 and J usage is TRBJ2-3; no reliable D call. The CDR3 runs to 15 residues. The V gene lost 6 bases and the J gene lost 0 bases, with 13 bases spanning the gap. Germline assignment: CDR1 MDHEN and CDR2 SYDVKM. CDR3 residues: CASSPDTFSTDTQYF. CDR3 DNA sequence: TGTGCCAGCAGCCCAGACACTTTTAGCACAGATACGCAGTATTTT.

The chain recombines TRBV18 with TRBJ2-2; maybe TRBD1 (6 bases). The CDR3 has 14 amino acids. The V end was cut by 3 bases, the J end by 9 bases, with 14 bases between. Germline V gene lookup returns CDR1 KGHSH and CDR2 LQKENI. CDR3 region: CASSPNQGWRELFF. For the CDR3, the DNA is TGTGCCAGCTCACCGAACCAGGGGTGGAGGGAGCTGTTTTTT.

The chain employs TRBV30 and TRBJ2-7, with 11 bases matching TRBD1. V gave up 3 bases and J gave up 4 bases; unmatched junction bases: 17. Germline V gene data show CDR1 as GTSNPN and CDR2 as SVGIG (reference sequence). This CDR3 comprises 18 residues. CDR3 loop: CAWSGSGQGASGLYEQYF. As DNA, the CDR3 is TGTGCCTGGAGCGGATCAGGACAGGGGGCTTCTGGGCTATACGAGCAGTACTTC.

V gene TRBV25-1 combines with J gene TRBJ1-6, with D unresolved. There are 15 residues in the CDR3. V lost 1 base and J 9 bases, leaving 13 bases between the germline ends. Per germline, CDR1 MGHDK and CDR2 SYGVNS. The CDR3 sequence is CASSEFPGLSSPLHF. CDR3 nucleotide sequence: TGTGCCAGCAGTGAATTCCCGGGGTTATCTTCACCCCTCCACTTT.

V is TRBV27 and J is TRBJ2-1; 9 bases are a match to TRBD2. CDR3 size: 16 residues. CDR1 is MNHEY, CDR2 SMNVEV, per germline (reference sequence). J lost 6 bases, V lost 6 bases, and 12 bases had no gene match. CDR3 protein: CASSSIPGLAGNEQFF. DNA of the CDR3: TGTGCCAGCAGCTCCATACCGGGACTAGCAGGCAATGAGCAGTTCTTC.

The V gene is TRBV6-5, the J gene TRBJ1-2; TRBD1 is a possible D gene (6 bases). V shed 2 bases and J shed 4 bases, with 8 bases lying between them. The CDR3 covers 13 residues. Germline V gene data show CDR1 as MNHEY and CDR2 as SVGAGI. CDR3 sequence: CASSYTGSYGYTF. The CDR3 DNA reads as TGTGCCAGCAGTTACACAGGGTCCTATGGCTACACCTTC.

The rearrangement uses TRBV4-1 and TRBJ1-1; D may be TRBD1 (6 bases). V lost 4 bases and J lost 4, with 16 bases in between. The germline V gene encodes CDR1 MGHRA and CDR2 YSYEKL. The CDR3 contains 15 residues. CDR3 coding DNA: TGCGCCAGCAGCCCGCATAGGGGGGGCTCCACTGAAGCTTTCTTT. Translation gives CASSPHRGGSTEAFF.